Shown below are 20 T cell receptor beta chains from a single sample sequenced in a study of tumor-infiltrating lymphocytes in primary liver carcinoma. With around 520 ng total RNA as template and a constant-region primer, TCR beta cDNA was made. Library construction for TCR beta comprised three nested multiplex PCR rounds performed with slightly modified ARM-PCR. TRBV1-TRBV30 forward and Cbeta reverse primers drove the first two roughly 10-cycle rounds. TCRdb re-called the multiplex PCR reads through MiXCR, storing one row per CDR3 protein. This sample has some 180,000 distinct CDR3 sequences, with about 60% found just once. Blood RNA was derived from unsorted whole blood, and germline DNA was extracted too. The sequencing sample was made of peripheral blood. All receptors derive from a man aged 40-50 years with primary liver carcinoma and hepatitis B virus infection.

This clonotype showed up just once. CDR3 sequence reads: CASSPSPRDHSPNTQYF. CDR3 sequence (DNA): TGTGCCAGCAGCCCCTCCCCCCGGGACCATTCTCCGAATACGCAGTATTTT. This rearrangement joins TRBV6-7 to TRBJ2-3, with D perhaps assigned TRBD1 or TRBD2 (5 bases each). TRBV6-7 has ORF status, its function being uncertain. Trimming took off 6 bases at V and 7 bases at J, with 26 bases between the two ends. The CDR3 runs 17 residues.

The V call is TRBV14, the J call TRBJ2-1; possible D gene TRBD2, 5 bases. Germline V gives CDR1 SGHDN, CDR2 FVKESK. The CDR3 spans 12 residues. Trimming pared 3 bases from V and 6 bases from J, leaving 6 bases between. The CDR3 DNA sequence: TGTGCCAGCAGCCATGGAGGCAATGAGCAGTTCTTC. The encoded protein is CASSHGGNEQFF.

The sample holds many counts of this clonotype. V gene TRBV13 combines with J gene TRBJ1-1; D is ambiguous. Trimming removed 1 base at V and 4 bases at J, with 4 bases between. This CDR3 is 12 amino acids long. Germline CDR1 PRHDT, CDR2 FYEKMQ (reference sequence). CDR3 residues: CASSLARTEAFF. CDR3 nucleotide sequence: TGTGCCAGCAGCTTAGCCCGCACTGAAGCTTTCTTT.

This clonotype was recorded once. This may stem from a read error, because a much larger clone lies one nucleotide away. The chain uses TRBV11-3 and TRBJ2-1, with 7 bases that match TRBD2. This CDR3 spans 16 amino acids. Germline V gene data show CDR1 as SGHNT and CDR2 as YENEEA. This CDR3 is CASSTSGTNSYNEQLF. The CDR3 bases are TGTGCCAGCAGCACATCCGGGACTAACTCCTACAATGAGCAGCTCTTC.

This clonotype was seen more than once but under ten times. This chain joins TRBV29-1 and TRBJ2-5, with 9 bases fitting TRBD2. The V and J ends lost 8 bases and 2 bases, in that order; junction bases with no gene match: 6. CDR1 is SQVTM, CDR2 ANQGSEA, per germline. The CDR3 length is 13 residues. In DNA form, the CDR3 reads TGCAGCTGGGAAACTAGCGGGCAAGAGACCCAGTACTTC. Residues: CSWETSGQETQYF.

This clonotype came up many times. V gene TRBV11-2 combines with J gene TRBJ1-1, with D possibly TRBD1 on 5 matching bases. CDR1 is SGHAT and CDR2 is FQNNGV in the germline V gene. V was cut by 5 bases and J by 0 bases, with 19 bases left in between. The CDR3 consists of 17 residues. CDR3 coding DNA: TGTGCCAGCAGCCCGGGACCAGTTGGGGCAATGAACACTGAAGCTTTCTTT. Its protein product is CASSPGPVGAMNTEAFF.

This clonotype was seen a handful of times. CDR3: CASSEGSSGNTIYF. The CDR3 DNA is TGCGCCAGCAGTGAAGGATCCTCTGGAAACACCATATATTTT. The chain uses TRBV10-1 and TRBJ1-3; no clear D. The CDR3 has 14 amino acids. The germline V gene has CDR1 WNHNN and CDR2 SYGVQD (reference sequence). Trimming took 3 bases from V and 0 from J, leaving 6 bases between them.

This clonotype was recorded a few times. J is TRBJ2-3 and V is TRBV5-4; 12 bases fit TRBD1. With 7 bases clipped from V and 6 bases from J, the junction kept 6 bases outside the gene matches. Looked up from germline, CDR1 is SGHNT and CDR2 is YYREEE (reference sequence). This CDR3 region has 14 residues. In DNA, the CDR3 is TGTGCCAGCGGCCGGGACAGGGGGCATGATACGCAGTATTTT. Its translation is CASGRDRGHDTQYF.

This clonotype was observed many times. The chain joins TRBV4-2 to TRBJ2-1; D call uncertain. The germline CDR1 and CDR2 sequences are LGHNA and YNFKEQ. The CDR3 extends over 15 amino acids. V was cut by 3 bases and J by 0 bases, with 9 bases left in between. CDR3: CASSHGLSSYNEQFF. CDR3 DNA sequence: TGTGCCAGCAGCCACGGATTGAGCTCCTACAATGAGCAGTTCTTC.

DNA for the CDR3: TGTGCCAGCAGCCACTCCGGGACCCTTCAAAACATTCAGTACTTC. It translates to CASSHSGTLQNIQYF. This chain uses TRBV12-3 or TRBV12-4 with TRBJ2-4, with D possibly being TRBD1 or TRBD2 (5 bases each). The V and J ends lost 6 bases and 5 bases respectively, with 17 bases between them. CDR3 length equals 15 residues.

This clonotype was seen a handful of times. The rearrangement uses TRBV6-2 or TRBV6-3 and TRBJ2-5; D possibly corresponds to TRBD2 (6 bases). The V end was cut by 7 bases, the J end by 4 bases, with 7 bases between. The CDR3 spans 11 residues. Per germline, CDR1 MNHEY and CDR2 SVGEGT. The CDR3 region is CASKAGETQYF. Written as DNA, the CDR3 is TGTGCCAGCAAAGCGGGAGAGACCCAGTACTTC.

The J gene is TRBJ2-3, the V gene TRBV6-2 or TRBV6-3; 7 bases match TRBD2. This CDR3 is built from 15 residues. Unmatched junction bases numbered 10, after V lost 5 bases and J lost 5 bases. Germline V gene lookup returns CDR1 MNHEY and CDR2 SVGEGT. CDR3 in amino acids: CASSTALAAIDTQYF. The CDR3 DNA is TGTGCCAGCAGTACCGCGCTAGCGGCCATAGATACGCAGTATTTT.

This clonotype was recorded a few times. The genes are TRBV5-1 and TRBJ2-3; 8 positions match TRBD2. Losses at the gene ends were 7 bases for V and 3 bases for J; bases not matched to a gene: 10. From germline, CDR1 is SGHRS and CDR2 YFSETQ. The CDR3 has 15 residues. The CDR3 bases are TGCGCCAGCTTCTTCTCAGCGGGAGTAACAGATACGCAGTATTTT. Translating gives CASFFSAGVTDTQYF.

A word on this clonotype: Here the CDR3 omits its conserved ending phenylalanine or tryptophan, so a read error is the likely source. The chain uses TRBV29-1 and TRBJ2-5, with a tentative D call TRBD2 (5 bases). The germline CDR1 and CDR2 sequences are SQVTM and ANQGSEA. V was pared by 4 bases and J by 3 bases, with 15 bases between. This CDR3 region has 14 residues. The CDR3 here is CSVGASAREETQYI. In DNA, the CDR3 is TGCAGCGTTGGAGCCAGCGCGAGGGAAGAGACCCAGTACATC.

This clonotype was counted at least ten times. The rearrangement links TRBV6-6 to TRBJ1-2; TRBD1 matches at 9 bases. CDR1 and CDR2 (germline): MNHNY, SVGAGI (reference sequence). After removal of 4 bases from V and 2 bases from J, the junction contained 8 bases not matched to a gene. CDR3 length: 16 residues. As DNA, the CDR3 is TGTGCCAGCAGTTCCCCACGGACAGGGGAGAACTATGGCTACACCTTC. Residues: CASSSPRTGENYGYTF.

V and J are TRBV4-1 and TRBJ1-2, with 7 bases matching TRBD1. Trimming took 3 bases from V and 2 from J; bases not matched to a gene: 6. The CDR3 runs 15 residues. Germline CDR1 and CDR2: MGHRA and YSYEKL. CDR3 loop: CASSQVAGQNYGYTF. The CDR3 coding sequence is TGCGCCAGCAGCCAGGTCGCGGGACAGAACTATGGCTACACCTTC.

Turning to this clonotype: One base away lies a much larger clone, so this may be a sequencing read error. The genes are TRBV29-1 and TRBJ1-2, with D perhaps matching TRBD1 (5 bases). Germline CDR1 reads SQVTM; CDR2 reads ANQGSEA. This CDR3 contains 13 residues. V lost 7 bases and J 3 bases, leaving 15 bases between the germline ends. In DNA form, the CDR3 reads TGCAGCGCTGGGGCGGGCTCTGACTATGGCTACACCTTC. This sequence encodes CSAGAGSDYGYTF.

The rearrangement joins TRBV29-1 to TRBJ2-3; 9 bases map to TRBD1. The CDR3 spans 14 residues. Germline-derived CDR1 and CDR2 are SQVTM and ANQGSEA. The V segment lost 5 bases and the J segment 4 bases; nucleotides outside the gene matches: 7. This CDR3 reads CSVPHRGQADTQYF. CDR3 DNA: TGCAGCGTTCCCCACAGGGGGCAAGCAGATACGCAGTATTTT.

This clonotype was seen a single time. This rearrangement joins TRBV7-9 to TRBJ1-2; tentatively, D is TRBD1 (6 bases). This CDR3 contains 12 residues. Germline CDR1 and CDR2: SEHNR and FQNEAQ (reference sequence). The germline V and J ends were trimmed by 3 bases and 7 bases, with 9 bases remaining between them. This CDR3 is CASSFDRLGYTF. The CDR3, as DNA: TGTGCCAGCAGCTTCGACAGGCTTGGCTACACCTTC. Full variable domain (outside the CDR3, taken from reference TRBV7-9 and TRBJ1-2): DTGVSQNPRHKITKRGQNVTFRCDPISEHNRLYWYRQTLGQGPEFLTYFQNEAQLEKSRLLSDRFSAERPKGSFSTLEIQRTEQGDSAMYLCASSFDRLGYTFGSGTRLTVV.

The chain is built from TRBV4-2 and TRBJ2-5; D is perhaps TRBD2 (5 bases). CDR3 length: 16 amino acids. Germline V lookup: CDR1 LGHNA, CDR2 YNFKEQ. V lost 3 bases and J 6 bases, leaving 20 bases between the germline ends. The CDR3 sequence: CASSQDPGVARQTQYF. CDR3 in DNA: TGTGCCAGCAGCCAGGACCCCGGGGTAGCTCGACAGACCCAGTACTTC.